The 27 T cell receptor beta chains listed next were all sequenced from one sample in a study of T cells in tuberculosis. Repertoires were generated with immunoSEQ multiplex PCR, while TCRdb's copy carries only in-frame clones and drops some. The data hold over 20,000 clones, with more than 95% observed a single time. The sample comprised PBMCs. The receptors stem from a donor aged 5-35 years with latent tuberculosis or without tuberculosis infection.

The chain employs TRBV5-1 and TRBJ2-5; D perhaps matches TRBD2 (5 bases). The ends were cut back, 0 bases at V and 1 base at J, with 7 bases in the middle. This CDR3 contains 14 residues. CDR1 and CDR2 (germline): SGHRS, YFSETQ. The CDR3 coding sequence is TGCGCCAGCAGCTTGGCGGGGAGCCAAGAGACCCAGTACTTC. Its protein product is CASSLAGSQETQYF.

The chain carries TRBV4-3 and TRBJ2-6; perhaps TRBD1 as D (6 bases). V was clipped by 3 bases and J by 3 bases, with 9 bases between them. Germline CDR1 and CDR2: LGHNA and YSLEER. This CDR3 region has 15 residues. The DNA for the CDR3 is TGCGCCAGCAGCCAGAACAGGGATGGGGCCAACGTCCTGACTTTC. Translation gives CASSQNRDGANVLTF.

The CDR3 sequence: CASGSGTGGSTNEKLFF. The CDR3 nucleotides read TGTGCTAGTGGCTCCGGGACAGGGGGCTCGACTAATGAAAAACTGTTTTTT. The rearrangement uses TRBV12-5 and TRBJ1-4; TRBD1 matches at 12 bases. Losses at the gene ends were 6 bases for V and 2 bases for J; bases not matched to a gene: 7. The CDR3 consists of 17 residues. Germline V gene data show CDR1 as LGHNT and CDR2 as FRNRAP. Full variable domain (rest looked up from reference TRBV12-5 and TRBJ1-4): DARVTQTPRHKVTEMGQEVTMRCQPILGHNTVFWYRQTMMQGLELLAYFRNRAPLDDSGMPKDRFSAEMPDATLATLKIQPSEPRDSAVYFCASGSGTGGSTNEKLFFGSGTQLSVL.

The chain is built from TRBV6-1 and TRBJ2-3, with 11 nucleotides matching TRBD2. In germline, CDR1 is MNHNS, CDR2 SASEGT. The CDR3 has 15 amino acids. J was trimmed by 4 bases and V by 4 bases; bases with no gene match: 4. The CDR3: CASSVLAGGPDTQYF. DNA of the CDR3: TGTGCCAGCAGTGTCCTAGCGGGAGGCCCAGATACGCAGTATTTT.

This rearrangement joins TRBV5-6 to TRBJ1-2; TRBD1 aligns across 7 bases. V trimming: 3 bases; J trimming: 4 bases; junction bases outside the gene matches: 9. The CDR3 contains 15 residues. Germline assignment: CDR1 SGHDT and CDR2 YYEEEE. This chain's CDR3 is CASSSPTGWIYGYTF. CDR3 DNA: TGTGCCAGCAGCTCCCCGACAGGGTGGATCTATGGCTACACCTTC.

The gene calls are TRBV30 and TRBJ2-7; the D gene is possibly TRBD1 (5 bases). The ends were cut back, 5 bases at V and 0 bases at J, with 5 bases in the middle. The CDR3 sequence is 11 residues long. The germline CDR1 and CDR2 sequences are GTSNPN and SVGIG (reference sequence). DNA of the CDR3: TGTGCCTGGGGACACTCCTACGAGCAGTACTTC. The encoded protein is CAWGHSYEQYF.

Remarks on this clone: The junction differs from germline at one of its ends, possibly a read error. The chain recombines TRBV7-9 with TRBJ1-5, with D hard to call. CDR1 is SEHNR and CDR2 is FQNEAQ in the germline V gene (reference sequence). The CDR3 totals 9 residues. CDR3 bases: TGTGCCCCCCAGTCCAAGGCGGATTTT. Residues: CAPQSKADF.

The rearrangement links TRBV5-5 to TRBJ1-2; weak D call: TRBD1 (5 bases). The V end was cut by 0 bases, the J end by 4 bases, with 13 bases between. The CDR3 spans 15 residues. Germline V gene sequence: CDR1 SGHKS, CDR2 YYEKEE (reference sequence). CDR3 loop: CASSLEIGAVYGYTF. CDR3 DNA sequence: TGTGCCAGCAGCTTGGAGATAGGGGCGGTCTATGGCTACACCTTC.

The rearrangement joins TRBV19 to TRBJ1-1; D remains unclear. The germline V gene encodes CDR1 LNHDA and CDR2 SQIVND (reference sequence). The CDR3 length is 13 residues. Trimming took 0 bases from V and 8 from J, leaving 10 bases between them. The CDR3 protein is CASSIELIGEAFF. Here the CDR3 DNA reads TGTGCCAGTAGTATAGAACTAATCGGAGAAGCTTTCTTT.

This rearrangement joins TRBV30 to TRBJ1-5; TRBD1 might be the D (5 bases). V was shortened by 0 bases and J by 11 bases, with 17 bases between the two germline ends. The germline V gene has CDR1 GTSNPN and CDR2 SVGIG (reference sequence). The CDR3 runs to 14 residues. The CDR3 region is CAWSVGQGSLAQHF. The CDR3 bases are TGTGCCTGGAGTGTTGGGCAGGGATCTTTGGCCCAGCATTTT.

The chain combines TRBV7-8 with TRBJ2-7; TRBD1 aligns across 10 bases. Looked up from germline, CDR1 is SGHVS and CDR2 is FQNEAQ. This CDR3 has 15 residues. Unmatched junction bases numbered 7, after V lost 5 bases and J lost 3 bases. The chain's CDR3 is CASSRTGQGIYEQYF. CDR3 bases: TGTGCCAGCAGCCGGACGGGACAGGGGATCTACGAGCAGTACTTC. Full variable domain (remainder filled in from reference TRBV7-8 and TRBJ2-7): GAGVSQSPRYKVAKRGQDVALRCDPISGHVSLFWYQQALGQGPEFLTYFQNEAQLDKSGLPSDRFFAERPEGSVSTLKIQRTQQEDSAVYLCASSRTGQGIYEQYFGPGTRLTVT.

CDR3 loop: CASSSQEQGANVLTF. Here the CDR3 DNA reads TGTGCCAGCAGTTCACAGGAGCAAGGGGCCAACGTCCTGACTTTC. The chain employs TRBV6-1 and TRBJ2-6; a weak D match, TRBD1 (5 bases). This CDR3 spans 15 amino acids. With 5 bases removed from V and 4 bases from J, the gap between germline ends came to 12 bases. CDR1 is MNHNS and CDR2 is SASEGT in the germline V gene.

This clone was seen just once. The rearrangement joins TRBV7-2 to TRBJ2-2; 7 bases are shared with TRBD1. Germline loops: CDR1 SGHTA, CDR2 FQGNSA. The CDR3 consists of 18 residues. The trim removed 5 bases at V and 0 bases at J, leaving 12 bases unmatched. This CDR3 reads CASSVYRDRESNTGELFF. The DNA of the CDR3 is TGTGCCAGCAGCGTTTACCGGGACAGAGAATCGAACACCGGGGAGCTGTTTTTT.

This chain connects TRBV9 to TRBJ1-1; TRBD1 matches at 7 bases. V lost 3 bases, J lost 0 bases, and 2 bases stayed unmatched. The CDR3 covers 14 residues. Germline V gene data show CDR1 as SGDLS and CDR2 as YYNGEE. DNA for the CDR3: TGTGCCAGCAGCGAAGACAGGGTGAACACTGAAGCTTTCTTT. The encoded protein is CASSEDRVNTEAFF. Using reference TRBV9 and TRBJ1-1 for the parts outside the CDR3, the full variable domain is DSGVTQTPKHLITATGQRVTLRCSPRSGDLSVYWYQQSLDQGLQFLIQYYNGEERAKGNILERFSAQQFPDLHSELNLSSLELGDSALYFCASSEDRVNTEAFFGQGTRLTVV.

This clone was observed once. The chain couples TRBV19 to TRBJ2-7; the D is unclear. CDR1 and CDR2 (germline): LNHDA, SQIVND (reference sequence). The CDR3 spans 14 residues. The germline V and J ends were trimmed by 3 bases and 4 bases, with 13 bases remaining between them. CDR3 residues: CASSMRNTQYEQYF. In nucleotides, the CDR3 is TGTGCCAGTAGTATGAGGAACACCCAATACGAGCAGTACTTC.

The chain's CDR3 is CSAIDYFGQFF. CDR3 in DNA: TGCAGTGCTATCGATTATTTCGGGCAGTTCTTC. The V gene is TRBV20-1, the J gene TRBJ2-1; D is unclear. CDR3 length: 11 residues. CDR1 is DFQATT and CDR2 is SNEGSKA in the germline V gene (reference sequence). Trimming removed 4 bases at V and 12 bases at J, with 13 bases between.

The V and J genes are TRBV4-3 and TRBJ2-3; TRBD2 matches 7 bases. The CDR3 runs 17 residues. The trim removed 4 bases at V and 7 bases at J, leaving 17 bases unmatched. In germline, CDR1 is LGHNA, CDR2 YSLEER. The DNA of the CDR3 is TGCGCCAGCAGCCCCCAGGAAGGGAGCGGGGCCCGGAATACGCAGTATTTT. This sequence encodes CASSPQEGSGARNTQYF.

This clone has just one count. The chain employs TRBV25-1 and TRBJ1-4, with 7 nucleotides matching TRBD1. J lost 6 bases, V lost 6 bases, and 4 bases had no gene match. The CDR3 runs to 13 residues. Germline V lookup: CDR1 MGHDK, CDR2 SYGVNS. For the CDR3, the DNA is TGTGCCAGCAGAGACAGGGTGGATGAAAAACTGTTTTTT. It translates to CASRDRVDEKLFF. The complete variable domain, with remaining parts taken from reference TRBV25-1 and TRBJ1-4, reads EADIYQTPRYLVIGTGKKITLECSQTMGHDKMYWYQQDPGMELHLIHYSYGVNSTEKGDLSSESTVSRIRTEHFPLTLESARPSHTSQYLCASRDRVDEKLFFGSGTQLSVL.

The rearrangement links TRBV6-1 to TRBJ1-5; TRBD1 agrees at 10 bases. Germline V gene lookup returns CDR1 MNHNS and CDR2 SASEGT. The CDR3 sequence is 17 residues long. V dropped 0 bases and J dropped 4; count of bases not matched to a gene: 6. The CDR3 loop is CASSEATGGLKNQPQHF. Written as DNA, the CDR3 is TGTGCCAGCAGTGAAGCGACAGGGGGCCTAAAGAATCAGCCCCAGCATTTT.

The chain links TRBV7-9 to TRBJ1-1, with D perhaps matching TRBD1 (6 bases). CDR3 length: 16 amino acids. Germline V gene lookup returns CDR1 SEHNR and CDR2 FQNEAQ (reference sequence). Trimming removed 3 bases at V and 0 bases at J, with 14 bases between. CDR3 bases: TGTGCCAGCAGCTTTAAGGAGAGGGACATGAACACTGAAGCTTTCTTT. This translates into CASSFKERDMNTEAFF.

V is TRBV29-1 and J is TRBJ2-7; TRBD1 matches at 7 bases. Germline loops: CDR1 SQVTM, CDR2 ANQGSEA. V shed 6 bases and J 2 bases; nucleotides not matched to a gene: 4. CDR3 size: 12 residues. This chain's CDR3 is CSVGQSTYEQYF. The CDR3 DNA sequence: TGCAGCGTGGGACAGTCTACCTACGAGCAGTACTTC.

The rearrangement joins TRBV29-1 to TRBJ1-2, with D tentatively TRBD1 (5 bases). The V gene's germline CDR1 is SQVTM and CDR2 ANQGSEA. The V gene lost 8 bases and the J gene lost 8 bases, with 9 bases spanning the gap. The CDR3 has 9 residues. The CDR3 DNA sequence: TGCAGCACGACAGAAGGCTACACCTTC. Its protein product is CSTTEGYTF. The full variable domain, completed using reference TRBV29-1 and TRBJ1-2, is SAVISQKPSRDICQRGTSLTIQCQVDSQVTMMFWYRQQPGQSLTLIATANQGSEATYESGFVIDKFPISRPNLTFSTLTVSNMSPEDSSIYLCSTTEGYTFGSGTRLTVV.

V usage is TRBV9 and J usage is TRBJ1-1; D possibly corresponds to TRBD1 (6 bases). Per germline, CDR1 SGDLS and CDR2 YYNGEE. The CDR3 runs 16 residues. V was pared by 1 base and J by 2 bases, with 15 bases between. Written as DNA, the CDR3 is TGTGCCAGCAGCGTATCGGGGGGACACACAAACACTGAAGCTTTCTTT. Its translation is CASSVSGGHTNTEAFF.

The rearrangement joins TRBV21-1 to TRBJ2-1; the table's TRBD1 call for D was not verified on the DNA. TRBV21-1 is tagged as a pseudogene. The CDR3 sequence is 10 residues long. The CDR3 protein is CASSPPPGVF. The CDR3 bases are TGTGCCAGCAGCCCCCCCCCAGGGGTCTTC.

This clone showed up just a few times. This sequence joins TRBV21-1 and TRBJ1-2; no check of the table's D call, TRBD1, against the DNA was made. TRBV21-1 is a documented pseudogene. The length of the CDR3 is 13 residues. The CDR3 DNA is TGTGCCAGCAGGGGACAGGGGAACTATGGCTACACCTTC. It is translated as CASRGQGNYGYTF.

The chain carries TRBV27 and TRBJ1-1, with 7 bases aligning to TRBD1. The CDR3 sequence is 15 residues long. With V trimmed by 7 bases and J by 1 base, 9 bases remained unmatched. Germline lookup yields CDR1 MNHEY and CDR2 SMNVEV (reference sequence). Written as DNA, the CDR3 is TGTGCCAGCACAGGCCCGACAGGGACGAACACTGAAGCTTTCTTT. It specifies CASTGPTGTNTEAFF.

Only one count was recorded for this clone. One end of the junction is discordant with germline, which a read error may explain. This CDR3 reads CASSTRTGGSNEQYF. CDR3 coding DNA: TGCGCCAGCAGCACCCGGACAGGGGGCTCCAACGAGCAGTACTTC. This chain uses TRBV5-1 with TRBJ2-7; TRBD1 aligns across 11 bases. Per the germline V gene, CDR1 is SGHRS and CDR2 is YFSETQ. CDR3 length: 15 residues.